Presented here are 22 T cell receptor beta chains from one specimen sequenced in a study of early T cells in non-severe SARS-CoV-2 infection. TCRdb redid the calling of the 5' RACE reads with MiXCR, one entry per CDR3 protein. There are more than 20,000 distinct CDR3 sequences in the sample; about 4.3% occur only once, and roughly 15% lies in the top ten. Material for sequencing was whole blood. The receptors originated from an adult who was a healthcare worker with PCR-confirmed SARS-CoV-2 infection or an uninfected control (not recorded which).

This clonotype has a count of ten or more. This chain connects TRBV12-3 or TRBV12-4 to TRBJ1-1; the D gene is possibly TRBD1 (5 bases). The CDR3 loop spans 14 amino acids. The V end lost 6 bases, the J end lost 0 bases, and 11 bases lay between the germline ends. CDR3 bases: TGTGCCAGCAGAACGGGGCTCTTGAACACTGAAGCTTTCTTT. Its translation is CASRTGLLNTEAFF.

The chain joins TRBV5-6 to TRBJ2-1; no clear D gene. The CDR3 covers 13 residues. Per germline, CDR1 SGHDT and CDR2 YYEEEE. Trimming left V 0 bases short and J 7 bases short, with 8 bases between. The CDR3 loop is CASSLGYGNEQFF. The CDR3 nucleotides read TGTGCCAGCAGCTTGGGATACGGAAATGAGCAGTTCTTC.

This clonotype was detected ten times or more. This chain uses TRBV18 with TRBJ2-7, with 10 bases aligning to TRBD1. J gave up 9 bases and V 6 bases, and 17 bases lay outside the gene matches. The CDR3 spans 16 residues. Germline V gene lookup returns CDR1 KGHSH and CDR2 LQKENI. The CDR3 is CASSSSGGTGAPVQYF. CDR3 DNA: TGTGCCAGCTCCTCAAGTGGCGGGACAGGGGCCCCGGTGCAGTACTTC.

This clonotype was counted between two and nine times. The V call is TRBV3-1, the J call TRBJ1-5; D remains ambiguous. This CDR3 comprises 13 residues. Per germline, CDR1 LGHDT and CDR2 YNNKEL (reference sequence). Trimming shortened V by 5 bases and J by 3 bases, and 8 bases separated the two germline ends. CDR3 protein: CASSSNPNQPQHF. CDR3 DNA: TGTGCCAGCAGCTCCAACCCCAATCAGCCCCAGCATTTT.

V is TRBV7-8 and J is TRBJ1-3; 7 bases map to TRBD1. The V gene's germline CDR1 is SGHVS and CDR2 FQNEAQ. V was clipped by 3 bases and J by 4 bases; unmatched bases: 12. The CDR3 is 17 residues long. The CDR3 loop is CASSLWGRTGEGNTIYF. The CDR3, as DNA: TGTGCCAGCAGCTTGTGGGGCCGAACAGGGGAGGGAAACACCATATATTTT.

This clonotype occurred a few times. The rearrangement joins TRBV19 to TRBJ1-5; 7 positions agree with TRBD1. This CDR3 contains 16 residues. Germline trimming cut 4 bases from V and 4 bases from J; bases unmatched to any gene: 10. Germline V gene data show CDR1 as LNHDA and CDR2 as SQIVND (reference sequence). CDR3 in amino acids: CASSSLLQGLNQPQHF. The CDR3, as DNA: TGTGCCAGTAGTAGTCTCTTACAGGGGCTGAATCAGCCCCAGCATTTT.

This clonotype has more than one count but fewer than ten. The gene calls are TRBV24-1 and TRBJ2-1, with D uncertain. The CDR3 runs to 11 residues. V lost 3 bases and J 7 bases, leaving 3 bases between the germline ends. The germline CDR1 and CDR2 sequences are KGHDR and SFDVKD. CDR3 sequence: CATSDLNEQFF. The CDR3 nucleotides are TGTGCCACCAGTGATCTTAATGAGCAGTTCTTC.

The genes are TRBV20-1 and TRBJ2-7, with a tentative D call TRBD2 (6 bases). Germline CDR1 reads DFQATT; CDR2 reads SNEGSKA (reference sequence). This CDR3 comprises 14 residues. The V and J ends lost 4 bases and 2 bases respectively, with 15 bases between them. CDR3 amino acids: CSATRRGMTYEQYF. In DNA form, the CDR3 reads TGCAGTGCTACTCGCCGGGGGATGACCTACGAGCAGTACTTC.

The chain employs TRBV14 and TRBJ2-5; D call uncertain. CDR1 is SGHDN, CDR2 FVKESK, per germline. V lost 3 bases and J 1 base, leaving 3 bases between the germline ends. The CDR3 sequence is 12 residues long. This chain's CDR3 is CASSQFQETQYF. CDR3 coding DNA: TGTGCCAGCAGCCAGTTCCAAGAGACCCAGTACTTC.

This clonotype came up many times. CDR3 loop: CASSPESSFGEPYEQYF. CDR3 DNA: TGTGCCAGCAGCCCGGAATCGTCGTTCGGGGAGCCCTACGAGCAGTACTTC. The rearrangement joins TRBV5-6 to TRBJ2-7; D might be TRBD2 (5 bases). Trimming removed 4 bases from V and 2 bases from J, with 22 bases in between. Germline V CDR1 and CDR2: SGHDT, YYEEEE. The CDR3 consists of 17 residues.

This clonotype appeared many times. This chain's CDR3 is CASSLSQQEKLFF. CDR3 sequence (DNA): TGTGCCAGCAGCTTAAGTCAACAGGAAAAACTGTTTTTT. The J gene is TRBJ1-4, the V gene TRBV7-2; the D is unclear. The V end lost 2 bases, the J end lost 8 bases, and 9 bases lay between the germline ends. This CDR3 has 13 residues. Germline V gives CDR1 SGHTA, CDR2 FQGNSA.

This clonotype was seen repeatedly, ten times or more. The V call is TRBV12-5, the J call TRBJ1-1, with a possible D match to TRBD1 (5 bases). The CDR3 runs 15 residues. The germline V gene encodes CDR1 LGHNT and CDR2 FRNRAP. Trimming pared 5 bases from V and 0 bases from J, leaving 13 bases between. The CDR3 DNA reads as TGTGCTAGTGGTCCCCGGGGACGGGTGAACACTGAAGCTTTCTTT. It translates to CASGPRGRVNTEAFF.

This clonotype occurred a few times. The chain links TRBV9 to TRBJ1-4, with TRBD1 matching over 8 bases. Germline-derived CDR1 and CDR2 are SGDLS and YYNGEE. The V gene end was trimmed by 1 base and the J gene end by 8 bases; junction bases not matched to a gene: 4. This CDR3 is 14 amino acids long. The CDR3 sequence is CASSVQGAGEKLFF. CDR3 nucleotides: TGTGCCAGCAGCGTACAGGGGGCAGGAGAAAAACTGTTTTTT.

This clonotype was seen ten or more times. The rearrangement links TRBV13 to TRBJ2-7, with 8 bases that match TRBD1. The CDR3 extends over 14 amino acids. The J segment lost 7 bases and the V segment lost 5 bases, leaving 10 bases of the junction unmatched. In germline, CDR1 is PRHDT, CDR2 FYEKMQ (reference sequence). The CDR3 region is CASSLRQGPGEQYF. The CDR3 bases are TGTGCCAGCAGCCTTCGACAGGGGCCGGGGGAGCAGTACTTC.

This clonotype ranks as medium-sized (0.01 to 0.1%). This rearrangement joins TRBV11-2 to TRBJ1-5, with D perhaps matching TRBD1 (6 bases). V dropped 3 bases and J dropped 3 bases, with 9 bases sitting between them. Germline V lookup: CDR1 SGHAT, CDR2 FQNNGV. The CDR3 is 14 amino acids. In DNA form, the CDR3 reads TGTGCCAGCAGCTTTGGACAGACCAATCAGCCCCAGCATTTT. This gives the protein CASSFGQTNQPQHF.

This clonotype was recorded many times. This chain joins TRBV28 and TRBJ1-5, with 9 positions matching TRBD1. J lost 5 bases, V lost 5 bases, and 4 bases had no gene match. The CDR3 spans 14 residues. In germline, CDR1 is MDHEN, CDR2 SYDVKM. The CDR3 sequence is CASSQRQGDQPQHF. The DNA for the CDR3 is TGTGCCAGCAGTCAACGACAGGGGGATCAGCCCCAGCATTTT.

The chain recombines TRBV30 with TRBJ1-2; 10 nucleotides agree with TRBD1. This CDR3 contains 14 residues. Germline V lookup: CDR1 GTSNPN, CDR2 SVGIG (reference sequence). The V segment lost 0 bases and the J segment 6 bases; nucleotides outside the gene matches: 4. The CDR3 here is CAWSVRQGADGYTF. CDR3 bases: TGTGCCTGGAGTGTACGACAGGGGGCGGATGGCTACACCTTC.

This clonotype was detected a few times. The chain uses TRBV19 and TRBJ2-7; TRBD2 aligns across 7 bases. The CDR3 contains 16 residues. V lost 2 bases to trimming and J lost 1 base; unmatched junction nucleotides: 8. Germline V gene sequence: CDR1 LNHDA, CDR2 SQIVND (reference sequence). For the CDR3, the DNA is TGTGCCAGTAGTATAAATCGGGGGGAAGAATCCTACGAGCAGTACTTC. As protein: CASSINRGEESYEQYF.

This clonotype was observed at least ten times. V gene TRBV7-8 combines with J gene TRBJ1-2; 8 nucleotides match TRBD1. Germline V lookup: CDR1 SGHVS, CDR2 FQNEAQ. CDR3 size: 14 residues. The ends lost 5 bases at V and 5 bases at J; junction bases unmatched: 7. The CDR3 DNA reads as TGTGCCAGCAGCCTACCGGACAGGGAGTATGGCTACACCTTC. Translation gives CASSLPDREYGYTF.

This clonotype is medium-sized. This chain links TRBV7-2 with TRBJ2-5; D uncertain. This CDR3 region has 11 residues. Germline V CDR1 and CDR2: SGHTA, FQGNSA. Trimming took off 3 bases at V and 1 base at J, with 0 bases between the two ends. This CDR3 is CASSFQETQYF. CDR3 coding DNA: TGTGCCAGCAGCTTCCAAGAGACCCAGTACTTC.

This clonotype was seen repeatedly, ten times or more. A much larger clone lies a single base off, so this may be a read error. The V and J genes are TRBV7-6 and TRBJ2-1, with 8 bases fitting TRBD1. There are 14 residues in the CDR3. Germline V gives CDR1 SGHVS, CDR2 FNYEAQ. The CDR3 loop is CASYDRGRSNEQLF. In nucleotides, the CDR3 is TGTGCCAGCTACGACAGGGGAAGGAGTAATGAGCAGCTCTTC.

The table lists this clonotype with many counts. The chain carries TRBV2 and TRBJ2-5; D call uncertain. The germline V gene has CDR1 SNHLY and CDR2 FYNNEI. The CDR3 loop spans 15 amino acids. V was cut by 5 bases and J by 1 base, with 14 bases left in between. The CDR3 spells CASSRPVSAQETQYF. The CDR3 region has the DNA TGTGCCAGCAGTCGACCCGTCAGTGCCCAAGAGACCCAGTACTTC. Drawing the rest from reference TRBV2 and TRBJ2-5, the complete variable domain is EPEVTQTPSHQVTQMGQEVILRCVPISNHLYFYWYRQILGQKVEFLVSFYNNEISEKSEIFDDQFSVERPDGSNFTLKIRSTKLEDSAMYFCASSRPVSAQETQYFGPGTRLLVL.